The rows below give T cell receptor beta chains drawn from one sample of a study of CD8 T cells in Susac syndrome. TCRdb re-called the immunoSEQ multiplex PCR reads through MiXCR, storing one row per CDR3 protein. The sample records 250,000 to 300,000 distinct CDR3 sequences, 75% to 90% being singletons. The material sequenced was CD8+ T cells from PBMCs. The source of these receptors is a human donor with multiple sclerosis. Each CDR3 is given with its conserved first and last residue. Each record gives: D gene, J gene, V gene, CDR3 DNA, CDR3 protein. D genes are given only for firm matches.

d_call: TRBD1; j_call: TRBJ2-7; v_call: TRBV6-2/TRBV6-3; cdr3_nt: TGTGCCAGCAGTAAAACCCCGGACAGGGGGTACGAGCAGTACTTC; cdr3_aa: CASSKTPDRGYEQYF
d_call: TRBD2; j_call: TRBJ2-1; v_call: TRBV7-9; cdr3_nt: TGTGCCAGCAGGTACCCCGGGGGGACTAGCGGTTTAAATGAGCAGTTCTTC; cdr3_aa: CASRYPGGTSGLNEQFF
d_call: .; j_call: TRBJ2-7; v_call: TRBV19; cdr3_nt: TGTGCCAGTAGTAGGGGTGATCGGACCCTTGGCGAGCAGTACTTC; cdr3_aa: CASSRGDRTLGEQYF
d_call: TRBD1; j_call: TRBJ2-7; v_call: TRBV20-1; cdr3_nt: TGCAGTGTTATGGAGGTTGGGGACAGGGTCCGCGAGCAGTACTTC; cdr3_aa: CSVMEVGDRVREQYF
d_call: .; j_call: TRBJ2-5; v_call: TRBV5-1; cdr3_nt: TGCGCCAGCAGCAACCTGGGTCTCGAGTGCCAAGAGACCCAGTACTTC; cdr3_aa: CASSNLGLECQETQYF
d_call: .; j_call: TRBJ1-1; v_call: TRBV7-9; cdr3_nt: TGTGCCAGCAGCAAAAGTCAGGATCTTTCCCACGACGCTTTCTTT; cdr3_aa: CASSKSQDLSHDAFF
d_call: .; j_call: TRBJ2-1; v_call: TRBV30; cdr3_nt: TGTGCCTGGAGCTTGGGTCAGTCTGGCAATGAGCAGTTCTTC; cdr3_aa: CAWSLGQSGNEQFF
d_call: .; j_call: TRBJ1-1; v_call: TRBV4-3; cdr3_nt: TGCGCCAGCAGCCAAGCCCCTTCGGGAACTGAAGCTTTCTTT; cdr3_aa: CASSQAPSGTEAFF
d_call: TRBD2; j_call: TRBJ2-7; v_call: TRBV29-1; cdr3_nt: TGCAGCGTTGGGGGGACTAGCGGATACGAGCAGTACTTC; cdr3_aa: CSVGGTSGYEQYF
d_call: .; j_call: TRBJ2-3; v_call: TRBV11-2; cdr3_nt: TGTGCCAGCAGCCCCGAATGGGGGTCCCACACAGATACGCAGTATTTT; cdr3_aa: CASSPEWGSHTDTQYF
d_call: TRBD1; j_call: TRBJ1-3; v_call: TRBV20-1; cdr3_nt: TGCAGTGCTAGAGCCTTATTGGACAGGCAGAGCTCTGGAAACACCATATATTTT; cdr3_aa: CSARALLDRQSSGNTIYF
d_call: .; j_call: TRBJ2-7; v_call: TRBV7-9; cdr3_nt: TGTGCCAGCAGCCCCCGGCTGGGGAAGTACGAGCAGTACTTC; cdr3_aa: CASSPRLGKYEQYF
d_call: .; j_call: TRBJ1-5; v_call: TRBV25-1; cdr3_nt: TGTGCCAGCAGTGATTCTTGCAGGGTGGCTTGCAATCAGCCCCAGCATTTT; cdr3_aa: CASSDSCRVACNQPQHF